The 14 T cell receptor beta chains below were found in one sample sequenced in a study of CD4 T cells in relation to SARS-CoV-2 and coronaviruses. Before the COVID-19 pandemic, during about 2011-2019, CD4+ T cells were taken from unexposed donors. Isolation of CD4+ T cells took place after roughly nine days in culture. Here immunoSEQ multiplex PCR was the method, and the copy in TCRdb shows in-frame clones only, minus some. The sample holds some 11,000 clones; around 80% are singletons and the top ten take about 18%. Their antigens remain unidentified. The sample comprised CD4+ T cells from PBMCs, cultured in vitro. The source of these receptors is a human donor in good health.

The gene calls are TRBV23-1 and TRBJ2-1; D is perhaps TRBD1 or TRBD2 (5 bases each). TRBV23-1 has ORF status, its function being uncertain. V was pared by 3 bases and J by 3 bases, with 21 bases between. This CDR3 has 18 residues. CDR3 DNA: TGCGCCAGCAGTCAGTGTGGGGTTGCCGAGGGGATCTACAATGAGCAGTTCTTC. The encoded protein is CASSQCGVAEGIYNEQFF.

The rearrangement joins TRBV20-1 to TRBJ2-7; D is tentatively TRBD1 or TRBD2 (5 bases each). The ends were cut back, 5 bases at V and 7 bases at J, with 12 bases in the middle. The CDR3 sequence is 11 residues long. CDR1 is DFQATT and CDR2 is SNEGSKA in the germline V gene (reference sequence). CDR3 sequence reads: CSAGTPLEQYF. The CDR3 DNA sequence: TGCAGTGCTGGGACCCCGCTAGAGCAGTACTTC.

This rearrangement joins TRBV30 to TRBJ1-2, with 9 nucleotides matching TRBD1. J lost 2 bases, V lost 5 bases, and 0 bases had no gene match. CDR3 size: 12 residues. Germline V gives CDR1 GTSNPN, CDR2 SVGIG (reference sequence). CDR3 DNA sequence: TGTGCCTGGGGGACAGGGAACTATGGCTACACCTTC. This sequence encodes CAWGTGNYGYTF. The variable domain in full, with the rest retrieved from reference TRBV30 and TRBJ1-2, is SQTIHQWPATLVQPVGSPLSLECTVEGTSNPNLYWYRQAAGRGLQLLFYSVGIGQISSEVPQNLSASRPQDRQFILSSKKLLLSDSGFYLCAWGTGNYGYTFGSGTRLTVV.

This sequence joins TRBV14 and TRBJ2-2, with D hard to call. This CDR3 spans 16 amino acids. Between the trimmed V and J ends, which lost 0 bases and 0 bases, there was a span of 8 bases. Germline CDR1 and CDR2: SGHDN and FVKESK. The chain's CDR3 is CASSQETPANTGELFF. The CDR3 nucleotides read TGTGCCAGCAGCCAAGAAACTCCGGCGAACACCGGGGAGCTGTTTTTT. Supplemented by reference TRBV14 and TRBJ2-2, the full variable domain reads EAGVTQFPSHSVIEKGQTVTLRCDPISGHDNLYWYRRVMGKEIKFLLHFVKESKQDESGMPNNRFLAERTGGTYSTLKVQPAELEDSGVYFCASSQETPANTGELFFGEGSRLTVL.

The chain carries TRBV18 and TRBJ1-2, with D hard to call. With 0 bases removed from V and 10 bases from J, the gap between germline ends came to 18 bases. Germline V gene sequence: CDR1 KGHSH, CDR2 LQKENI. There are 15 residues in the CDR3. CDR3 region: CASSPPSEALMAYTF. CDR3 DNA: TGTGCCAGCTCACCACCGTCAGAGGCGCTTATGGCCTACACCTTC.

The genes are TRBV7-2 and TRBJ1-2, with D maybe TRBD1 (5 bases). The V and J ends lost 4 bases and 9 bases respectively, with 15 bases between them. Germline V gives CDR1 SGHTA, CDR2 FQGNSA. This CDR3 is built from 13 residues. The CDR3, as DNA: TGTGCCAGCAGCTCTAGGACGGGGGAAAGCTACACCTTC. Translation: CASSSRTGESYTF.

The chain links TRBV6-2 or TRBV6-3 to TRBJ2-7; a weak D match, TRBD2 (5 bases). Trimming left V 6 bases short and J 3 bases short, with 18 bases between. This CDR3 is 15 amino acids long. CDR1 and CDR2 (germline): MNHEY, SVGEGT. This chain's CDR3 is CASSWTETMNYEQYF. CDR3 DNA sequence: TGTGCCAGCAGCTGGACTGAGACGATGAACTACGAGCAGTACTTC.

This clone was recorded once. The chain couples TRBV10-3 to TRBJ2-3; 12 nucleotides line up with TRBD2. Per germline, CDR1 ENHRY and CDR2 SYGVKD. The CDR3 is 17 residues long. J gave up 4 bases and V 3 bases, and 8 bases lay outside the gene matches. The CDR3 here is CAISEKRLAGVSDTQYF. The CDR3 DNA is TGTGCCATCAGTGAAAAAAGACTAGCGGGAGTTTCAGATACGCAGTATTTT.

This clone was counted once. The genes are TRBV6-2 or TRBV6-3 and TRBJ2-3; TRBD2 aligns across 7 bases. CDR3 length: 18 residues. V shed 0 bases and J 0 bases; nucleotides not matched to a gene: 9. CDR1 is MNHEY, CDR2 SVGEGT, per germline. CDR3 sequence: CASSYSGLSLLSTDTQYF. In DNA form, the CDR3 reads TGTGCCAGCAGTTACTCGGGACTATCTCTACTTAGCACAGATACGCAGTATTTT.

The gene calls are TRBV19 and TRBJ1-5; 7 bases are shared with TRBD1. J gave up 2 bases and V 3 bases, and 7 bases lay outside the gene matches. CDR3 size: 16 residues. CDR1 is LNHDA and CDR2 is SQIVND in the germline V gene (reference sequence). CDR3 in amino acids: CASSMTGTLGNQPQHF. In DNA, the CDR3 is TGTGCCAGTAGTATGACAGGGACTTTGGGCAATCAGCCCCAGCATTTT.

The J gene is TRBJ2-1, the V gene TRBV7-9; D possibly corresponds to TRBD2 (6 bases). This CDR3 region has 12 residues. Germline V lookup: CDR1 SEHNR, CDR2 FQNEAQ (reference sequence). V lost 5 bases, J lost 8 bases, and 10 bases lay in between. The CDR3 spells CASSGRTDEQFF. DNA of the CDR3: TGTGCCAGCAGCGGGAGGACCGATGAGCAGTTCTTC. Variable domain in full (rest from reference TRBV7-9 and TRBJ2-1): DTGVSQNPRHKITKRGQNVTFRCDPISEHNRLYWYRQTLGQGPEFLTYFQNEAQLEKSRLLSDRFSAERPKGSFSTLEIQRTEQGDSAMYLCASSGRTDEQFFGPGTRLTVL.

This chain links TRBV25-1 with TRBJ2-3; D uncertain. This CDR3 comprises 15 residues. The germline CDR1 and CDR2 sequences are MGHDK and SYGVNS. Trimming took 3 bases from V and 0 from J, leaving 10 bases between them. The CDR3 loop reads CASSDLSSSTDTQYF. CDR3 bases: TGTGCCAGCAGTGACCTGAGTTCTAGCACAGATACGCAGTATTTT.

The chain employs TRBV5-8 and TRBJ1-4, with no clear D. Germline CDR1 SGHTS, CDR2 YDEGEE. The CDR3 has 16 residues. Trimming removed 4 bases from V and 0 bases from J, with 13 bases in between. The CDR3 protein is CASSPRSTSTNEKLFF. In nucleotides, the CDR3 is TGTGCCAGCAGCCCCCGATCGACATCAACTAATGAAAAACTGTTTTTT. Variable domain in full (rest from reference TRBV5-8 and TRBJ1-4): EAGVTQSPTHLIKTRGQQATLRCSPISGHTSVYWYQQALGLGLQFLLWYDEGEERNRGNFPPRFSGRQFPNYSSELNVNALELEDSALYLCASSPRSTSTNEKLFFGSGTQLSVL.

The J gene is TRBJ2-3, the V gene TRBV13, with TRBD2 matching over 10 bases. V was pared by 4 bases and J by 1 base, with 2 bases of the junction left unmatched. This CDR3 has 15 residues. CDR1 and CDR2 (germline): PRHDT, FYEKMQ (reference sequence). Here the CDR3 DNA reads TGTGCCAGCAGCTCTCTAGCGGGAGGCACAGATACGCAGTATTTT. As protein: CASSSLAGGTDTQYF.